One sample yielded the 7 T cell receptor beta chains listed below, sequenced in a study of blood T cells in healthy people across ages. Then a second PCR, running about 6 to 11 cycles, was carried out with a sample-barcoded 5' primer and a J-beta primer mix. TCRdb passed the 5' RACE reads through MiXCR, listing each CDR3 protein once. The sample carries over 500,000 distinct CDR3 sequences, roughly a quarter recorded once. These same data were also listed under a study on T cells of mothers and their children.

Sequencing was carried out using blood. The receptor set was obtained from a boy aged 2 to 10 in good health.

This clonotype was recorded a few times. V gene TRBV29-1 combines with J gene TRBJ2-1; weak D call: TRBD2 (5 bases). Per the germline V gene, CDR1 is SQVTM and CDR2 is ANQGSEA. V lost 3 bases, J lost 12 bases, and 6 bases lay in between. The CDR3 consists of 9 residues. CDR3 sequence: CSVDEGQFF. The CDR3 bases are TGCAGCGTTGACGAGGGGCAGTTCTTC.

J is TRBJ2-7 and V is TRBV20-1, with D possibly being TRBD2 (5 bases). CDR1 and CDR2 (germline): DFQATT, SNEGSKA (reference sequence). V lost 1 base to trimming and J lost 6 bases, with 13 bases between them. The CDR3 is made up of 13 amino acids. CDR3 amino acids: CSARVGVGGEQYF. For the CDR3, the DNA is TGCAGTGCTAGAGTTGGGGTTGGAGGCGAGCAGTACTTC.

The count of this clonotype is one. V usage is TRBV5-1 and J usage is TRBJ1-1; D call uncertain. The CDR3 runs 16 residues. Germline CDR1 and CDR2: SGHRS and YFSETQ. V lost 0 bases and J 0 bases, leaving 12 bases between the germline ends. The DNA for the CDR3 is TGCGCCAGCAGCTTGGGGGTCCGGACCATGAACACTGAAGCTTTCTTT. Protein sequence: CASSLGVRTMNTEAFF.

The chain has TRBV5-1 and TRBJ1-1; D might be TRBD1 (6 bases). Germline loops: CDR1 SGHRS, CDR2 YFSETQ. V lost 3 bases to trimming and J lost 1 base, with 13 bases between them. CDR3 length equals 15 residues. In DNA, the CDR3 is TGCGCCAGCAGCTACCTCTCGACAGGGAACACTGAAGCTTTCTTT. Residues: CASSYLSTGNTEAFF.

This clonotype showed up just a few times. A read error may produce the germline difference seen at one junction end. This rearrangement joins TRBV7-9 to TRBJ2-5; D not resolved. CDR3 size: 13 residues. Germline lookup yields CDR1 SEHNR and CDR2 FQNEAQ (reference sequence). CDR3 nucleotides: TGTGCCAGCAGCTTTCGATTGGCTGGGCAGGCATTCTTC. It encodes CASSFRLAGQAFF. Supplemented by reference TRBV7-9 and TRBJ2-5, the full variable domain reads DTGVSQNPRHKITKRGQNVTFRCDPISEHNRLYWYRQTLGQGPEFLTYFQNEAQLEKSRLLSDRFSAERPKGSFSTLEIQRTEQGDSAMYLCASSFRLAGQAFFGPGTRLLVL.

The chain carries TRBV6-5 and TRBJ1-1; D is perhaps TRBD1 (6 bases). Trimming took 6 bases from V and 3 from J, leaving 17 bases between them. Germline V CDR1 and CDR2: MNHEY, SVGAGI. The CDR3 covers 15 residues. The CDR3 region has the DNA TGTGCCAGCAGCCCACACTCGCAGGGGTACACTGAAGCTTTCTTT. Its protein is CASSPHSQGYTEAFF.

This clonotype was seen only a few times. The chain is built from TRBV5-1 and TRBJ2-3; no reliable D call. CDR3 length: 15 residues. Germline assignment: CDR1 SGHRS and CDR2 YFSETQ. Trimming shortened V by 3 bases and J by 3 bases, and 14 bases separated the two germline ends. The CDR3 sequence is CASSSSGWGTDTQYF. CDR3 DNA sequence: TGCGCCAGCAGCTCCTCAGGATGGGGAACAGATACGCAGTATTTT.